This TCR beta chain comes out of a study of vaccination effects on CD4 cells after COVID-19. About the study: Two-dose BNT162b2 or mRNA-1273 vaccination was given to participants. A few million PBMC were placed in each well, which was supplemented with 10 IU/ml IL-2 and about 10 ug/ml peptides.

In the case of this clone: Its antigen is not identified.

Between days 9 and 11 of culture, CD4+ T cells were separated out. Produced via immunoSEQ multiplex PCR; TCRdb's table is partial and in-frame only. In the table there are 70,000 to 85,000 clones, approximately 77% of which are singletons. The clonotype originates from a human donor who received a COVID-19 vaccine. The sequences come from CD4+ T cells from PBMCs cultured without peptide, collected before COVID-19 vaccination.

CDR3 coding DNA: TGTGCCAGTAGGGCGGGACCCAGCACAGATACGCAGTATTTT. This sequence encodes CASRAGPSTDTQYF. The chain combines TRBV19 with TRBJ2-3; D might be TRBD2 (6 bases). Germline values: CDR1 LNHDA, CDR2 SQIVND (reference sequence). The CDR3 has 14 residues. V gave up 6 bases and J gave up 0 bases, with 10 bases separating them.